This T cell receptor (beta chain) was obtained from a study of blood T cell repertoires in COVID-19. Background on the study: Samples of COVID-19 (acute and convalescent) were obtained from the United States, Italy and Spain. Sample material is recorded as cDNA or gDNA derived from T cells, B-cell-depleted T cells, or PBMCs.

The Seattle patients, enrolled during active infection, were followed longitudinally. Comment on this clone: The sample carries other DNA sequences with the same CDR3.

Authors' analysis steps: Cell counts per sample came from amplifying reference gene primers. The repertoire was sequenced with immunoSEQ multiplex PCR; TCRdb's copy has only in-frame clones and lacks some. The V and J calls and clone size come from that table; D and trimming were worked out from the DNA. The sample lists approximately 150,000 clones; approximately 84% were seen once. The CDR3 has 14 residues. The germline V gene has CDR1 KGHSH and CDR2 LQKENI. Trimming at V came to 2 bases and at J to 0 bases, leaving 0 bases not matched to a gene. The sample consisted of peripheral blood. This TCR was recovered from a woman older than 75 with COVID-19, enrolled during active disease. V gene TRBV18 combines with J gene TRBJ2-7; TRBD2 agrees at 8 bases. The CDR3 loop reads CASSPAGGSYEQYF. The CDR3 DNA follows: TGTGCCAGCTCACCAGCGGGAGGCTCCTACGAGCAGTACTTC.